A single sample is the source of the 26 T cell receptor beta chains below, sequenced in a study of T cell repertoires in cytomegalovirus infection. Which antigens these TCRs recognize remains unknown. TCRdb recomputed calls from the reads with MiXCR, one row per CDR3 protein. The repertoire holds roughly 500,000 distinct CDR3 sequences, with about 39% as singletons. Source: cultured PBMCs, taken from culture after CMV antigen stimulation. The receptors come from a human donor in good health (CMV status not recorded). Some clones in this sample may be carry-over from other donors' samples.

The V call is TRBV7-3, the J call TRBJ2-3; no clear D gene. The V gene lost 0 bases and the J gene lost 6 bases, with 10 bases spanning the gap. The CDR3 sequence is 14 residues long. Germline V gives CDR1 SGHTA, CDR2 FQGTGA. The CDR3 loop is CASSLTGRLDTQYF. CDR3 in DNA: TGTGCCAGCAGCTTAACAGGACGCCTGGATACGCAGTATTTT.

This clonotype was recorded only once. The chain links TRBV27 to TRBJ2-3; 12 bases match TRBD2. Germline trimming cut 5 bases from V and 11 bases from J; bases unmatched to any gene: 8. Looked up from germline, CDR1 is MNHEY and CDR2 is SMNVEV (reference sequence). This CDR3 comprises 14 residues. The CDR3 sequence is CASSTRLAGEQQYF. The CDR3 region has the DNA TGTGCCAGCAGTACAAGACTAGCGGGAGAACAGCAGTATTTT.

This clonotype has only a few counts. CDR3 sequence reads: CASSLEAVGEHQFF. As DNA, the CDR3 is TGTGCCAGCAGCTTAGAAGCGGTGGGTGAGCATCAGTTCTTC. The chain couples TRBV7-8 to TRBJ2-1, with D possibly matching TRBD2 (5 bases). V gave up 1 base and J gave up 13 bases, with 17 bases separating them. The CDR3 covers 14 residues. From germline, CDR1 is SGHVS and CDR2 FQNEAQ.

This clonotype has only a few counts. The chain joins TRBV7-9 to TRBJ2-1, with no clear D. Germline loops: CDR1 SEHNR, CDR2 FQNEAQ (reference sequence). The CDR3 has 10 amino acids. The V end lost 8 bases, the J end lost 6 bases, and 5 bases lay between the germline ends. In DNA, the CDR3 is TGTGCCAGCGGGTTCAATGAGCAGTTCTTC. Amino acids: CASGFNEQFF.

The table lists this clonotype with a few counts. The V and J genes are TRBV7-2 and TRBJ1-6; TRBD1 agrees at 7 bases. Germline CDR1 reads SGHTA; CDR2 reads FQGNSA. This CDR3 has 17 residues. Germline trimming cut 1 base from V and 10 bases from J; bases unmatched to any gene: 13. The CDR3 is CASSLGPPGGGQSPLHF. CDR3 nucleotide sequence: TGTGCCAGCAGCTTAGGACCCCCAGGGGGAGGGCAATCACCCCTCCACTTT.

The chain combines TRBV28 with TRBJ2-5; 7 bases match TRBD1. V lost 6 bases and J lost 3; bases outside the gene matches: 7. The CDR3 covers 14 residues. Germline-derived CDR1 and CDR2 are MDHEN and SYDVKM. The CDR3 spells CASRTWDSEETQYF. The CDR3 DNA sequence: TGTGCCAGCAGAACCTGGGACAGCGAAGAGACCCAGTACTTC.

This chain connects TRBV18 to TRBJ1-2, with TRBD1 identical over 9 bases. The CDR3 is made up of 14 amino acids. CDR1 and CDR2 (germline): KGHSH, LQKENI. Trimming took 2 bases from V and 7 from J; bases not matched to a gene: 5. The CDR3 region has the DNA TGTGCCAGCTCACCAGAGGGACAGGGTGCTGGCTACACCTTC. Its translation: CASSPEGQGAGYTF.

The table lists this clonotype with many counts. This chain joins TRBV7-2 and TRBJ1-1; a possible D gene is TRBD1 (6 bases). Trimming removed 7 bases from V and 4 bases from J, with 13 bases in between. The CDR3 consists of 13 residues. Per germline, CDR1 SGHTA and CDR2 FQGNSA. This CDR3 reads CASKNSGATEAFF. CDR3 DNA: TGTGCCAGCAAAAATTCGGGGGCCACTGAAGCTTTCTTT. Full variable domain (remainder filled in from reference TRBV7-2 and TRBJ1-1): GAGVSQSPSNKVTEKGKDVELRCDPISGHTALYWYRQSLGQGLEFLIYFQGNSAPDKSGLPSDRFSAERTGGSVSTLTIQRTQQEDSAVYLCASKNSGATEAFFGQGTRLTVV.

This clonotype was detected only once. This chain links TRBV7-4 with TRBJ2-7, with D hard to call. Trimming took off 1 base at V and 1 base at J, with 11 bases between the two ends. CDR3 size: 15 residues. Per germline, CDR1 SGHVT and CDR2 SQSDAQ. The CDR3 bases are TGTGCCAGCAGCTTAGATGTTGAAGGATCCTACGAGCAGTACTTC. Protein sequence: CASSLDVEGSYEQYF.

The J gene is TRBJ2-3, the V gene TRBV12-3 or TRBV12-4, with a possible D match to TRBD2 (6 bases). The CDR3 contains 16 residues. V was shortened by 4 bases and J by 4 bases, with 18 bases between the two germline ends. CDR3 DNA: TGTGCCAGCAGTTCCCGGGGACTCCCCGCCCCAGATACGCAGTATTTT. This translates into CASSSRGLPAPDTQYF.

The chain is built from TRBV6-5 and TRBJ1-3; D unclear. Germline V gives CDR1 MNHEY, CDR2 SVGAGI. The CDR3 extends over 11 amino acids. Trimming shortened V by 11 bases and J by 7 bases, and 12 bases separated the two germline ends. The CDR3 here is CAVKVGNTIYF. The CDR3 DNA sequence: TGTGCCGTCAAGGTGGGGAACACCATATATTTT.

V is TRBV6-5 and J is TRBJ2-2; TRBD1 aligns across 10 bases. Germline CDR1 MNHEY, CDR2 SVGAGI. This CDR3 has 14 residues. J gave up 8 bases and V 5 bases, and 5 bases lay outside the gene matches. As DNA, the CDR3 is TGTGCCAGCAGTAGAGACAGGGGGCGAGGGGAGCTGTTTTTT. It specifies CASSRDRGRGELFF.

CDR3 amino acids: CASSYSITHNTEAFF. For the CDR3, the DNA is TGTGCCAGCAGTTACTCGATTACCCACAACACTGAAGCTTTCTTT. The chain has TRBV6-5 and TRBJ1-1; D is uncertain. The V gene's germline CDR1 is MNHEY and CDR2 SVGAGI. V shed 0 bases and J shed 2 bases, with 10 bases lying between them. The CDR3 has 15 residues.

This sequence joins TRBV7-2 and TRBJ2-1; 8 bases fit TRBD2. This CDR3 is built from 17 residues. CDR1 is SGHTA and CDR2 is FQGNSA in the germline V gene. V lost 7 bases and J lost 9; bases outside the gene matches: 20. CDR3 DNA sequence: TGTGCCAGCACCGGACTACCCATGCCGGGACTAGTTAGTGAGCAGTTCTTC. Its protein is CASTGLPMPGLVSEQFF.

The V and J genes are TRBV20-1 and TRBJ1-5; the D is unclear. Germline values: CDR1 DFQATT, CDR2 SNEGSKA (reference sequence). The CDR3 is 13 amino acids. V was pared by 6 bases and J by 0 bases, with 9 bases between. As DNA, the CDR3 is TGCAGTGCACAGCACTATAGCAATCAGCCCCAGCATTTT. Translated, it gives CSAQHYSNQPQHF.

This chain joins TRBV5-6 and TRBJ2-7; 8 bases map to TRBD1. The CDR3 covers 17 residues. The V gene end was trimmed by 3 bases and the J gene end by 6 bases; junction bases not matched to a gene: 17. CDR1 and CDR2 (germline): SGHDT, YYEEEE. CDR3: CASSWAAGQGSGREQYF. The CDR3 nucleotides are TGTGCCAGCAGCTGGGCGGCCGGACAGGGATCTGGGCGCGAGCAGTACTTC.

This clonotype occurred a few times. This chain uses TRBV4-1 with TRBJ2-1, with unresolved D. CDR3 length equals 15 residues. CDR1 and CDR2 from the germline V gene are MGHRA and YSYEKL. Trimming cost V 0 bases and J 6 bases, with 12 bases left between them. The CDR3, as DNA: TGCGCCAGCAGCCAAGATTTAAGGGTGGGCAATGAGCAGTTCTTC. This codes for CASSQDLRVGNEQFF.

This clonotype showed up just a few times. The J gene is TRBJ2-1, the V gene TRBV14; no firm D call. V was cut by 4 bases and J by 7 bases, with 17 bases left in between. The CDR3 is made up of 15 amino acids. Germline CDR1 is SGHDN and CDR2 is FVKESK. The CDR3 DNA reads as TGTGCCAGCAGCCCTCCTCGAGCCCGACCGAATGAGCAGTTCTTC. It translates to CASSPPRARPNEQFF.

This clonotype has a handful of counts. The CDR3 here is CASSEGGNTEAFF. CDR3 bases: TGTGCCAGCAGTGAAGGAGGGAACACTGAAGCTTTCTTT. The genes are TRBV25-1 and TRBJ1-1, with D unclear. The length of the CDR3 is 13 residues. Per germline, CDR1 MGHDK and CDR2 SYGVNS. V was clipped by 2 bases and J by 1 base, with 5 bases between them.

The V and J genes are TRBV9 and TRBJ1-2, with 12 positions matching TRBD1. Trimming at V came to 0 bases and at J to 6 bases, leaving 9 bases not matched to a gene. In germline, CDR1 is SGDLS, CDR2 YYNGEE. The CDR3 sequence is 17 residues long. CDR3 DNA sequence: TGTGCCAGCAGCGTAGGCCCCGGGACAGGGGGCGAAGATGGCTACACCTTC. It is translated as CASSVGPGTGGEDGYTF.

This clonotype was seen a few times. The V gene is TRBV24-1, the J gene TRBJ2-2; D is undetermined. The length of the CDR3 is 16 residues. The germline V gene encodes CDR1 KGHDR and CDR2 SFDVKD. Trimming cost V 3 bases and J 0 bases, with 10 bases left between them. The CDR3 DNA follows: TGTGCCACCAGTGATCGTCAGAACTCGAACACCGGGGAGCTGTTTTTT. Translation: CATSDRQNSNTGELFF.

This clonotype was found many times. The V and J genes are TRBV7-2 and TRBJ2-1; possibly TRBD2 for D (5 bases). Germline V gene data show CDR1 as SGHTA and CDR2 as FQGNSA. Trimming left V 2 bases short and J 5 bases short, with 16 bases between. The CDR3 contains 16 residues. In nucleotides, the CDR3 is TGTGCCAGCAGCTTACCTGGGCGGGCGGTGGACAATGAGCAGTTCTTC. Translating gives CASSLPGRAVDNEQFF.

This chain's CDR3 is CASSVTSSTDTQYF. DNA for the CDR3: TGCGCCAGCAGCGTAACTAGCAGCACAGATACGCAGTATTTT. The chain combines TRBV5-1 with TRBJ2-3, with D possibly being TRBD2 (6 bases). Per the germline V gene, CDR1 is SGHRS and CDR2 is YFSETQ. The CDR3 totals 14 residues. Trimming left V 4 bases short and J 0 bases short, with 9 bases between.

The genes are TRBV12-3 or TRBV12-4 and TRBJ2-1; perhaps TRBD1 as D (6 bases). The CDR3 is made up of 15 amino acids. V was cut by 7 bases and J by 4 bases, with 17 bases left in between. In DNA, the CDR3 is TGTGCCAGCACTTTCGACAGGTCTCAGTACAATGAGCAGTTCTTC. The encoded protein is CASTFDRSQYNEQFF.

This clonotype was counted between two and nine times. V usage is TRBV6-1 and J usage is TRBJ1-4; no firm D call. The germline V and J ends were trimmed by 7 bases and 4 bases, with 13 bases remaining between them. The CDR3 contains 14 residues. Per the germline V gene, CDR1 is MNHNS and CDR2 is SASEGT. The CDR3 here is CASKPLYINEKLFF. For the CDR3, the DNA is TGTGCCAGCAAGCCCCTCTACATTAATGAAAAACTGTTTTTT.

As regards this clonotype: The junction and the germline gene differ at one end; a read error may be behind it. The chain has TRBV7-4 and TRBJ2-1; 9 positions agree with TRBD1. The CDR3 runs to 11 residues. Germline assignment: CDR1 SGHVT and CDR2 SQSDAQ. DNA for the CDR3: TGTGCCAGCAGCACGAGACAGGGGGAAGGGTTC. It codes for CASSTRQGEGF.